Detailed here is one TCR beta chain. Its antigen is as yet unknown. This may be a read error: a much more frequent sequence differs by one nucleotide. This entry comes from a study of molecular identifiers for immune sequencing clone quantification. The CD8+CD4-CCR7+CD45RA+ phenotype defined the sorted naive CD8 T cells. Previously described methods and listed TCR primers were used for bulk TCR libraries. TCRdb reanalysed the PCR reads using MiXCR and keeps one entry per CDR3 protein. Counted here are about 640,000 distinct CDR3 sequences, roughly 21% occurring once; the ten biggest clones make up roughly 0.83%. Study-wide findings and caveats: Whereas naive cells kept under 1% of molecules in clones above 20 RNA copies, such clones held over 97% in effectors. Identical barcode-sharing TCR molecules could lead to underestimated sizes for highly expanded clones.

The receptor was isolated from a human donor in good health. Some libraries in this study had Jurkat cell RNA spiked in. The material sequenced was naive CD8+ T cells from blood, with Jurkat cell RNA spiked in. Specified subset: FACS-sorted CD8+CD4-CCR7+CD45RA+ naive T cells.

The CDR3 DNA follows: TGTGCCAGCAGCCTTTTAGCGGGAGCTATGTACGATGAGCAGTTCTTC. Protein product: CASSLLAGAMYDEQFF. This chain uses TRBV14 with TRBJ2-1, with TRBD2 matching over 9 bases. This CDR3 has 16 residues. V gave up 4 bases and J gave up 8 bases; unmatched junction bases: 12. Germline V lookup: CDR1 SGHDN, CDR2 FVKESK.